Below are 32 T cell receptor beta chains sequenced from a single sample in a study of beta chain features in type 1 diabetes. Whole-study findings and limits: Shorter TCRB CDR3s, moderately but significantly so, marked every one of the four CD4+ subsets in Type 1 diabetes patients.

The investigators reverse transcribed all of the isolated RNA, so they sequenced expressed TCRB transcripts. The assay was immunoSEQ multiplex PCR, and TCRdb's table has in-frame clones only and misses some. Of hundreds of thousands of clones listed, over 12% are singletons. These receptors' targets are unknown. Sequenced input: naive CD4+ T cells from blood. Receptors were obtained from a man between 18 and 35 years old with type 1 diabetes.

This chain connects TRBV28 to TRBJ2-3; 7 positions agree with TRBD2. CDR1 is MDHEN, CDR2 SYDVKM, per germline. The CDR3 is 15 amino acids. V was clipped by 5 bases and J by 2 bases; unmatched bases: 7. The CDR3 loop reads CASSISGANTDTQYF. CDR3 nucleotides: TGTGCCAGCAGTATAAGCGGGGCTAACACAGATACGCAGTATTTT.

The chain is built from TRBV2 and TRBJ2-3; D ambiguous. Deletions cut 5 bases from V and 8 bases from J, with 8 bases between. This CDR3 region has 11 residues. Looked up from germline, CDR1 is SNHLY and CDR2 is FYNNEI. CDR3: CASSPLLTQYF. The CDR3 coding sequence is TGTGCCAGCAGTCCTCTCCTTACGCAGTATTTT.

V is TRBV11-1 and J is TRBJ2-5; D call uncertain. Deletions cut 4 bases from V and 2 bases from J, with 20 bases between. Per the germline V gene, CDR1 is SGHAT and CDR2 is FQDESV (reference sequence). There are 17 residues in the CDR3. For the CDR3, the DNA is TGTGCCAGCAGCTCCAGGAGAGTAGGGAAGGTACAAGAGACCCAGTACTTC. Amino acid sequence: CASSSRRVGKVQETQYF.

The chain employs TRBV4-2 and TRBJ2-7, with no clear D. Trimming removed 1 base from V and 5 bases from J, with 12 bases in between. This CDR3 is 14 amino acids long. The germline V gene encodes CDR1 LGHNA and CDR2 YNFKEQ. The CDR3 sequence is CASSQGGKVNEQYF. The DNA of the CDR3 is TGTGCCAGCAGCCAAGGAGGAAAGGTTAACGAGCAGTACTTC.

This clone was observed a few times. CDR3 DNA: TGTGCCAGCAGCCAAGACACGGGAGGGGCTAGCACAGATACGCAGTATTTT. Residues: CASSQDTGGASTDTQYF. This rearrangement joins TRBV4-2 to TRBJ2-3, with 8 bases lining up with TRBD2. The CDR3 contains 17 residues. In germline, CDR1 is LGHNA, CDR2 YNFKEQ. V was clipped by 0 bases and J by 0 bases; unmatched bases: 5.

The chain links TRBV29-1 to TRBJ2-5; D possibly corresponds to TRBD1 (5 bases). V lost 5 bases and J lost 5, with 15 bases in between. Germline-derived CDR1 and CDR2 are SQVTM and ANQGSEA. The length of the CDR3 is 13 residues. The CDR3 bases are TGCAGCGTTCCCGGGCCAGGGCCTGAGACCCAGTACTTC. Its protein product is CSVPGPGPETQYF.

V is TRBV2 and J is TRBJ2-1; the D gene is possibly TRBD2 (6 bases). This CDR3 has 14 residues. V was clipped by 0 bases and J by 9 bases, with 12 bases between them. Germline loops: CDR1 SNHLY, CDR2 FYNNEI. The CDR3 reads CASSEAVREGEQFF. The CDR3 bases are TGTGCCAGCAGTGAAGCGGTGCGGGAAGGTGAGCAGTTCTTC.

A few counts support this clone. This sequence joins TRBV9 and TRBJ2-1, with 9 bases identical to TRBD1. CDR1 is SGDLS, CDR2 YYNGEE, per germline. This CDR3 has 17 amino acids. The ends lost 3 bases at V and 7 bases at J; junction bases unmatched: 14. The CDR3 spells CASSGAPGTGWVNEQFF. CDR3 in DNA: TGTGCCAGCAGCGGAGCCCCCGGGACAGGGTGGGTAAATGAGCAGTTCTTC. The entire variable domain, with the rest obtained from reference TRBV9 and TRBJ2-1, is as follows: DSGVTQTPKHLITATGQRVTLRCSPRSGDLSVYWYQQSLDQGLQFLIQYYNGEERAKGNILERFSAQQFPDLHSELNLSSLELGDSALYFCASSGAPGTGWVNEQFFGPGTRLTVL.

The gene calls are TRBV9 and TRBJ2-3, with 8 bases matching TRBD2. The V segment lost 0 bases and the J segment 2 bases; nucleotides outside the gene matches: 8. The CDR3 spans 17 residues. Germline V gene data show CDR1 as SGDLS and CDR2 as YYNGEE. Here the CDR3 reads CASSVAPRGENTDTQYF. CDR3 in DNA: TGTGCCAGCAGCGTAGCTCCGCGGGGGGAAAACACAGATACGCAGTATTTT.

In nucleotides, the CDR3 is TGTGCCAGCAGCTTATTCCCTAGCGGGAGGGCCTACAATGAGCAGTTCTTC. Amino acid sequence: CASSLFPSGRAYNEQFF. This chain links TRBV7-9 with TRBJ2-1, with TRBD2 matching over 12 bases. CDR1 is SEHNR and CDR2 is FQNEAQ in the germline V gene (reference sequence). The CDR3 extends over 17 amino acids. V was clipped by 2 bases and J by 2 bases; unmatched bases: 4.

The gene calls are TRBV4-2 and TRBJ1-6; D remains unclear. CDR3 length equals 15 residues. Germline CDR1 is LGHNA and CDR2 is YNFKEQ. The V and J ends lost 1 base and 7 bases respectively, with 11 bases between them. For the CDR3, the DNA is TGTGCCAGCAGCCAAGGTCCGGTCTGGAATTCACCCCTCCACTTT. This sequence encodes CASSQGPVWNSPLHF.

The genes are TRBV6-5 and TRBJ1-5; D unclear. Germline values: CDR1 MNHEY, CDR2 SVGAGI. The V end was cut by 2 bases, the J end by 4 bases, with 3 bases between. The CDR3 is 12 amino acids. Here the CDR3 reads CASSYRNQPQHF. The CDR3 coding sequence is TGTGCCAGCAGTTACAGGAATCAGCCCCAGCATTTT.

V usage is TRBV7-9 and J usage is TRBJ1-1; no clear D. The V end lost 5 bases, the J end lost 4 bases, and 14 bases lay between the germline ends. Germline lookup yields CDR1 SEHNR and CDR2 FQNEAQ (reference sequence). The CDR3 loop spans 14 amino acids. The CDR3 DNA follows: TGTGCCAGCAGCCGCACGGGGATGGGCACTGAAGCTTTCTTT. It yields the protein CASSRTGMGTEAFF.

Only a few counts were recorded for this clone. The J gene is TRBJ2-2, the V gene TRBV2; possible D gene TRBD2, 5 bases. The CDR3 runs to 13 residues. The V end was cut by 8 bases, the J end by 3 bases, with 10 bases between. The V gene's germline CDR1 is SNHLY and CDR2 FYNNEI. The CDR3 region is CASRQDYTGELFF. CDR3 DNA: TGTGCCAGCCGGCAGGACTACACCGGGGAGCTGTTTTTT. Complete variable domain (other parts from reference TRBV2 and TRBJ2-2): EPEVTQTPSHQVTQMGQEVILRCVPISNHLYFYWYRQILGQKVEFLVSFYNNEISEKSEIFDDQFSVERPDGSNFTLKIRSTKLEDSAMYFCASRQDYTGELFFGEGSRLTVL.

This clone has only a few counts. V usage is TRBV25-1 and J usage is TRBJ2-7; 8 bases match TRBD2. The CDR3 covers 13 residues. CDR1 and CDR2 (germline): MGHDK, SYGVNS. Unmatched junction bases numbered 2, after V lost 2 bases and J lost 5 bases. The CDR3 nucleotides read TGTGCCAGCAGTGAAGCGGGAGGTAACGAGCAGTACTTC. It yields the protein CASSEAGGNEQYF.

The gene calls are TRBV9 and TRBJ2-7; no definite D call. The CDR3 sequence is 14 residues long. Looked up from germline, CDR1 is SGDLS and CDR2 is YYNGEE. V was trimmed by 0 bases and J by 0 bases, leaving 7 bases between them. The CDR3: CASSVGPNSYEQYF. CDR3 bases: TGTGCCAGCAGCGTAGGACCTAACTCCTACGAGCAGTACTTC.

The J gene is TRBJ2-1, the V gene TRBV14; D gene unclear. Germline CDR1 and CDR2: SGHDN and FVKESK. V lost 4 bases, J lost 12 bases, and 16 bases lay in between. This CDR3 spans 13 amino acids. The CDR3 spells CASSPNLRGSQFF. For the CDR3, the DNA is TGTGCCAGCAGCCCTAACCTTCGCGGTTCGCAGTTCTTC.

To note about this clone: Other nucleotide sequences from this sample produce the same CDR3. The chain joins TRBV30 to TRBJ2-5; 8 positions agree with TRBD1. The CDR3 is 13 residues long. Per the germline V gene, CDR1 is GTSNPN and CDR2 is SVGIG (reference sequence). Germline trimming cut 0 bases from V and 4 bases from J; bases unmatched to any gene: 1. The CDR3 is CAWSVQGGETQYF. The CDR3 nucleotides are TGTGCCTGGAGTGTACAGGGGGGAGAGACCCAGTACTTC.

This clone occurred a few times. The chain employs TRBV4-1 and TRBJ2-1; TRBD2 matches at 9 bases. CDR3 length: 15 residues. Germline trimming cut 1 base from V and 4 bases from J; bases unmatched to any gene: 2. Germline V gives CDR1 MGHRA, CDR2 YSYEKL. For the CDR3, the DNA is TGCGCCAGCAGCCAAGGGACTAGCGCTTACAATGAGCAGTTCTTC. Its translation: CASSQGTSAYNEQFF.

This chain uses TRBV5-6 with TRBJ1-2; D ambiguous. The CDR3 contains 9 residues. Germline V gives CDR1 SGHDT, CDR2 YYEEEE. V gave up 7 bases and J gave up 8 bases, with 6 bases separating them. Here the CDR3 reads CASFLGYTF. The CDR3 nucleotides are TGTGCCAGCTTTCTAGGCTACACCTTC.

Written as DNA, the CDR3 is TGTGCCAGCAGCTCCCATTTCAGCGAGCAGTACTTC. This encodes CASSSHFSEQYF. The chain carries TRBV7-2 and TRBJ2-7; D is uncertain. There are 12 residues in the CDR3. CDR1 and CDR2 (germline): SGHTA, FQGNSA. V lost 4 bases and J 6 bases, leaving 10 bases between the germline ends.

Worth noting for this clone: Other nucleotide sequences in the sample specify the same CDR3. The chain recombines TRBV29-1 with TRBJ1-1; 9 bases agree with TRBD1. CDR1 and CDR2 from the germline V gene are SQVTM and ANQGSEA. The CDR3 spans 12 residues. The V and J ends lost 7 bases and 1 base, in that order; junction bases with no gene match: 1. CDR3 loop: CSGGQGNTEAFF. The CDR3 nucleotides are TGCAGCGGGGGACAGGGGAACACTGAAGCTTTCTTT.

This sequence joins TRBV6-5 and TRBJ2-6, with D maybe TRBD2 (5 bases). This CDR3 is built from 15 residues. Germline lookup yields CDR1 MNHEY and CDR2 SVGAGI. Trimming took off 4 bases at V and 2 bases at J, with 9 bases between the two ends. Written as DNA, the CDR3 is TGTGCCAGCAGTTTTCGGGGTACTGGGGCCAACGTCCTGACTTTC. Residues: CASSFRGTGANVLTF.

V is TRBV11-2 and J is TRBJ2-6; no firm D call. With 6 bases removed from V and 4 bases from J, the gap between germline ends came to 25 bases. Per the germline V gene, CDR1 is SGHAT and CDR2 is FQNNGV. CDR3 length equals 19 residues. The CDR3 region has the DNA TGTGCCAGCAGAGGCCAGCCGGGTCAAACTCGGAGCGGGGCCAACGTCCTGACTTTC. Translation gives CASRGQPGQTRSGANVLTF.

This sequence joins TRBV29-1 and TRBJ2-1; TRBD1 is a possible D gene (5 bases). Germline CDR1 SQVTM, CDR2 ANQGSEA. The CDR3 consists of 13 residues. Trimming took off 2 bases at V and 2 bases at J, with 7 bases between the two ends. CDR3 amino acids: CSVEKGAYNEQFF. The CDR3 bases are TGCAGCGTTGAAAAAGGGGCCTACAATGAGCAGTTCTTC.

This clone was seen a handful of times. CDR3 sequence (DNA): TGTGCCAGCAGCTTAGACCAGTACGGCGAAGCTTTCTTT. Translation: CASSLDQYGEAFF. This chain links TRBV11-1 with TRBJ1-1; D is ambiguous. The germline V gene has CDR1 SGHAT and CDR2 FQDESV (reference sequence). Trimming took off 1 base at V and 8 bases at J, with 11 bases between the two ends. The CDR3 loop spans 13 amino acids.

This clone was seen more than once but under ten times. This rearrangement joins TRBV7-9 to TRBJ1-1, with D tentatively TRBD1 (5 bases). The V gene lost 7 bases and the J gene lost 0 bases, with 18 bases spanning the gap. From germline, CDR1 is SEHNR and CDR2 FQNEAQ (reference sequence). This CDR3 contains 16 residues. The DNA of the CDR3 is TGTGCCAGCACCACCCGGGACGGGGGGATGAACACTGAAGCTTTCTTT. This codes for CASTTRDGGMNTEAFF.

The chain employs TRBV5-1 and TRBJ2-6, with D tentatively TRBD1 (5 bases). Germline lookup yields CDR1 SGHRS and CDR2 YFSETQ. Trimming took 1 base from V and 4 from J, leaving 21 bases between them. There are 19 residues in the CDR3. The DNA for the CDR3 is TGCGCCAGCAGCTTGAGATGGCAGGGCGAGCCCATGGGGGCCAACGTCCTGACTTTC. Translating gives CASSLRWQGEPMGANVLTF.

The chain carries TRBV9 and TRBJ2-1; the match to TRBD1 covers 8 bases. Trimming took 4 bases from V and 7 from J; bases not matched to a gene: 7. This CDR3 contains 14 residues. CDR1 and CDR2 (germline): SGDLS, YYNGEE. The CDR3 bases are TGTGCCAGCAGCCCGGACAGGGTGGTTAATGAGCAGTTCTTC. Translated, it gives CASSPDRVVNEQFF.

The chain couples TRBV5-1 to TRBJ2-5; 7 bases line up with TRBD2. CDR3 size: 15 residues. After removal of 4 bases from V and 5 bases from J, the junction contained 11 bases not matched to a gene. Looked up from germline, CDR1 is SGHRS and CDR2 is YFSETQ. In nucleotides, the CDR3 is TGCGCCAGCAGCCCGCCGGGGGGAACACGGGAGACCCAGTACTTC. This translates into CASSPPGGTRETQYF.

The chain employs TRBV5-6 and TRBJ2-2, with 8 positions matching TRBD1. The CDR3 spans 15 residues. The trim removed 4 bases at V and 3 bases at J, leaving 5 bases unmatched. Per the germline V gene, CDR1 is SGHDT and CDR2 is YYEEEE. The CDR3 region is CASSEDRDYTGELFF. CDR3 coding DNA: TGTGCCAGCAGCGAGGACAGGGACTACACCGGGGAGCTGTTTTTT.

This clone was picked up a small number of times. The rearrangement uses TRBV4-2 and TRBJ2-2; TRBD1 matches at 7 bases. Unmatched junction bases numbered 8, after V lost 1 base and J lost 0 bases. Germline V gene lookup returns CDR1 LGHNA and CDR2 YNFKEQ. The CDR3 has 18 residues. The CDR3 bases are TGTGCCAGCAGCCAAGCCCTTCAGGGGGATGCGAACACCGGGGAGCTGTTTTTT. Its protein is CASSQALQGDANTGELFF.